This T cell receptor (beta chain) was retrieved from a study of blood T cell repertoires in COVID-19. Study background: Collection of acute and convalescent COVID-19 samples took place in the United States, Italy and Spain. PBMCs, B-cell-depleted T cells, or T cells were the source of the cDNA or gDNA that made up the material.

Study processing details: Using reference gene primer amplification, nucleated cell counts were estimated. TCRdb keeps only in-frame clones here, not all; method: immunoSEQ multiplex PCR. V, J and clone size are those of that table, while D and trimming were read from the DNA. The table records roughly 150,000 clones, approximately 80% of them present only once. Losses at the gene ends were 4 bases for V and 4 bases for J; bases not matched to a gene: 3. CDR3 length: 13 amino acids. The V gene is TRBV12-3 or TRBV12-4, the J gene TRBJ2-5; 7 nucleotides align to TRBD1. Sequencing was performed on peripheral blood. The receptor was derived from an elderly woman with active or convalescent COVID-19. CDR3 region: CASSSRDRETQYF. The CDR3 bases are TGTGCCAGCAGTTCCCGGGACAGAGAGACCCAGTACTTC.